Presented here are 30 T cell receptor beta chains from one specimen sequenced in a study of blood T cell repertoires in COVID-19. Profiling relied on immunoSEQ multiplex PCR, and the TCRdb table lists in-frame clones only, not all of them. The sample contains some 150,000 clones, roughly 86% of which appear only once. Source material: peripheral blood. The receptors shown here come from a man between 65 and 85 years old with acute or convalescent COVID-19.

This clone was seen a single time. The rearrangement uses TRBV12-5 and TRBJ1-2, with 8 bases fitting TRBD1. The CDR3 runs to 14 residues. J lost 6 bases, V lost 2 bases, and 5 bases had no gene match. Germline V gene data show CDR1 as LGHNT and CDR2 as FRNRAP. CDR3 sequence: CASGLWTGPDGYTF. CDR3 nucleotides: TGTGCTAGTGGTTTGTGGACAGGGCCTGATGGCTACACCTTC.

V is TRBV11-2 and J is TRBJ2-1; perhaps TRBD2 as D (7 bases). There are 14 residues in the CDR3. Germline CDR1 and CDR2: SGHAT and FQNNGV. V lost 4 bases and J 13 bases, leaving 20 bases between the germline ends. In DNA, the CDR3 is TGTGCCAGCAGCTCGACTTTGGGGGGGCAACAACAGTTCTTC. Encoded protein: CASSSTLGGQQQFF.

V gene TRBV28 combines with J gene TRBJ1-2; TRBD1 matches at 10 bases. CDR3 length: 15 residues. J gave up 0 bases and V 5 bases, and 3 bases lay outside the gene matches. Germline CDR1 MDHEN, CDR2 SYDVKM. CDR3 coding DNA: TGTGCCAGCAGTGGACAGGGGGAGTCTAACTATGGCTACACCTTC. Translated: CASSGQGESNYGYTF.

This clone has a single count. The J gene is TRBJ2-1, the V gene TRBV5-1, with D perhaps TRBD1 (6 bases). CDR3 length: 14 residues. V lost 6 bases and J 9 bases, leaving 19 bases between the germline ends. The V gene's germline CDR1 is SGHRS and CDR2 YFSETQ. In DNA, the CDR3 is TGCGCCAGCACCCTCGGGGTGGGGGCAGGTGAGCAGTTCTTC. Protein: CASTLGVGAGEQFF.

The V gene is TRBV24-1, the J gene TRBJ2-3, with TRBD1 identical over 10 bases. In germline, CDR1 is KGHDR, CDR2 SFDVKD. This CDR3 region has 15 residues. V lost 4 bases to trimming and J lost 6 bases; unmatched junction nucleotides: 6. The CDR3 DNA reads TGTGCCACCAGTGACCGGGACAGGGGAGTCGATACGCAGTATTTT. This sequence encodes CATSDRDRGVDTQYF.

The chain carries TRBV6-5 and TRBJ1-4, with D possibly matching TRBD1 (5 bases). The CDR3 runs 15 residues. The V end lost 5 bases, the J end lost 3 bases, and 13 bases lay between the germline ends. Per the germline V gene, CDR1 is MNHEY and CDR2 is SVGAGI. The CDR3 DNA reads as TGTGCCAGCAGTCGCCTACAGGTCTCTAATGAAAAACTGTTTTTT. The encoded protein is CASSRLQVSNEKLFF.

The rearrangement joins TRBV11-3 to TRBJ2-7, with D possibly matching TRBD1 (6 bases). Between the trimmed V and J ends, which lost 5 bases and 3 bases, there was a span of 11 bases. Germline CDR1 reads SGHNT; CDR2 reads YENEEA. The CDR3 is 13 amino acids. The CDR3 DNA sequence: TGTGCCAGCAGCACCCGAGGGGGCTACGAGCAGTACTTC. This codes for CASSTRGGYEQYF. Variable domain in full (rest from reference TRBV11-3 and TRBJ2-7): EAGVVQSPRYKIIEKKQPVAFWCNPISGHNTLYWYLQNLGQGPELLIRYENEEAVDDSQLPKDRFSAERLKGVDSTLKIQPAELGDSAVYLCASSTRGGYEQYFGPGTRLTVT.

In DNA form, the CDR3 reads TGTGCCAGCAGCTTCCGGGACAGGGTGATTATTGCTTTCTTT. It codes for CASSFRDRVIIAFF. This chain connects TRBV5-6 to TRBJ1-1; TRBD1 matches 9 bases. Per the germline V gene, CDR1 is SGHDT and CDR2 is YYEEEE. V gave up 2 bases and J gave up 11 bases; unmatched junction bases: 10. The CDR3 is made up of 14 amino acids.

The chain links TRBV5-6 to TRBJ2-5, with D perhaps matching TRBD1 (6 bases). CDR1 and CDR2 (germline): SGHDT, YYEEEE. This CDR3 region has 16 residues. The V gene lost 0 bases and the J gene lost 4 bases, with 16 bases spanning the gap. As DNA, the CDR3 is TGTGCCAGCAGCTTGGGCCTGGGGGCGCTGGGAGAGACCCAGTACTTC. Amino acids: CASSLGLGALGETQYF. The whole variable domain, filled in from reference TRBV5-6 and TRBJ2-5, reads DAGVTQSPTHLIKTRGQQVTLRCSPKSGHDTVSWYQQALGQGPQFIFQYYEEEERQRGNFPDRFSGHQFPNYSSELNVNALLLGDSALYLCASSLGLGALGETQYFGPGTRLLVL.

This clone appeared once. The chain carries TRBV18 and TRBJ1-5, with a possible D match to TRBD1 (6 bases). This CDR3 has 17 residues. Trimming took off 3 bases at V and 3 bases at J, with 18 bases between the two ends. CDR1 and CDR2 (germline): KGHSH, LQKENI. The CDR3 loop is CASSPPGGGRYNQPQHF. DNA for the CDR3: TGTGCCAGCTCACCCCCCGGGGGGGGGCGATACAATCAGCCCCAGCATTTT.

This clone was counted a few times. The gene calls are TRBV5-1 and TRBJ2-1; 11 nucleotides match TRBD2. V lost 4 bases to trimming and J lost 9 bases; unmatched junction nucleotides: 12. The CDR3 is 16 residues long. CDR1 is SGHRS, CDR2 YFSETQ, per germline. This CDR3 is CASSNPGLAARVEQFF. The DNA for the CDR3 is TGCGCCAGCAGCAATCCGGGACTAGCGGCCAGGGTTGAGCAGTTCTTC.

CDR3 sequence: CASSLVLAGGQDTQYF. Here the CDR3 DNA reads TGCGCCAGCAGCTTGGTACTAGCGGGAGGTCAAGATACGCAGTATTTT. The V and J genes are TRBV5-1 and TRBJ2-3, with 12 bases aligning to TRBD2. Germline CDR1 and CDR2: SGHRS and YFSETQ. With V trimmed by 0 bases and J by 5 bases, 4 bases remained unmatched. This CDR3 contains 16 residues.

This clone was detected only once. The chain links TRBV7-2 to TRBJ2-7, with 7 nucleotides matching TRBD2. The CDR3 contains 14 residues. V shed 5 bases and J 3 bases; nucleotides not matched to a gene: 7. Germline CDR1 is SGHTA and CDR2 is FQGNSA. For the CDR3, the DNA is TGTGCCAGCAGCCAGCAGGGCGGGGGCTACGAGCAGTACTTC. As protein: CASSQQGGGYEQYF. The full variable domain, in which reference TRBV7-2 and TRBJ2-7 provide the parts outside the CDR3, is GAGVSQSPSNKVTEKGKDVELRCDPISGHTALYWYRQSLGQGLEFLIYFQGNSAPDKSGLPSDRFSAERTGGSVSTLTIQRTQQEDSAVYLCASSQQGGGYEQYFGPGTRLTVT.

J is TRBJ1-2 and V is TRBV5-6; maybe TRBD1 (6 bases). The CDR3 totals 14 residues. Trimming shortened V by 4 bases and J by 3 bases, and 13 bases separated the two germline ends. CDR1 SGHDT and CDR2 YYEEEE come from the germline V gene. CDR3 loop: CASSLLQGHYGYTF. The CDR3 nucleotides read TGTGCCAGCAGCCTTCTACAGGGACACTATGGCTACACCTTC.

The V gene is TRBV12-5, the J gene TRBJ1-2; 9 bases line up with TRBD1. The CDR3 length is 15 residues. With 0 bases clipped from V and 7 bases from J, the junction kept 6 bases outside the gene matches. CDR1 and CDR2 from the germline V gene are LGHNT and FRNRAP. CDR3 region: CASGLVRRDRAGYTF. The CDR3 nucleotides read TGTGCTAGTGGTTTGGTAAGGAGGGACAGGGCTGGCTACACCTTC.

The V call is TRBV7-2, the J call TRBJ1-2, with TRBD1 matching over 10 bases. The J segment lost 4 bases and the V segment lost 3 bases, leaving 5 bases of the junction unmatched. The CDR3 contains 15 residues. CDR1 is SGHTA, CDR2 FQGNSA, per germline. CDR3 nucleotide sequence: TGTGCCAGCAGCTTGAAGGACAGGGGGGGCTATGGCTACACCTTC. Encoded protein: CASSLKDRGGYGYTF.

A remark on this clone: This CDR3 is also generated by other DNA sequences in the sample. The chain is built from TRBV6-5 and TRBJ2-7; D gene unclear. Germline values: CDR1 MNHEY, CDR2 SVGAGI. The CDR3 spans 13 residues. V lost 0 bases and J 3 bases, leaving 6 bases between the germline ends. The CDR3 reads CASSYSGVYEQYF. The CDR3 DNA sequence: TGTGCCAGCAGTTACTCCGGTGTCTACGAGCAGTACTTC.

The chain is built from TRBV9 and TRBJ2-5; D gene uncertain. V lost 0 bases and J lost 5, with 17 bases in between. CDR3 length: 16 amino acids. Germline V lookup: CDR1 SGDLS, CDR2 YYNGEE. CDR3 sequence: CASSVGSVRSYETQYF. CDR3 DNA: TGTGCCAGCAGCGTAGGGTCAGTGAGGAGCTATGAGACCCAGTACTTC.

This chain uses TRBV18 with TRBJ1-3; D ambiguous. Per germline, CDR1 KGHSH and CDR2 LQKENI. The CDR3 spans 15 residues. The germline V and J ends were trimmed by 0 bases and 2 bases, with 8 bases remaining between them. CDR3: CASSPPSVTGNTIYF. CDR3 DNA: TGTGCCAGCTCACCACCATCTGTTACTGGAAACACCATATATTTT.

This clone was recorded only once. V and J are TRBV6-5 and TRBJ1-3, with D uncertain. The CDR3 is 16 amino acids. Germline-derived CDR1 and CDR2 are MNHEY and SVGAGI. V dropped 6 bases and J dropped 0 bases, with 15 bases sitting between them. CDR3 region: CASSYGDGDSGNTIYF. In DNA form, the CDR3 reads TGTGCCAGCAGCTACGGAGACGGAGACTCTGGAAACACCATATATTTT.

The gene calls are TRBV5-5 and TRBJ2-5, with 12 bases matching TRBD2. Trimming took 4 bases from V and 2 from J; bases not matched to a gene: 6. From germline, CDR1 is SGHKS and CDR2 YYEKEE (reference sequence). CDR3 length: 16 residues. CDR3 DNA: TGTGCCAGCAGCCGTTCCGGACTAGCGGGACAAGAGACCCAGTACTTC. It translates to CASSRSGLAGQETQYF.

The chain is built from TRBV5-6 and TRBJ2-1; D unclear. The CDR3 totals 13 residues. Trimming removed 4 bases at V and 8 bases at J, with 13 bases between. Germline V gives CDR1 SGHDT, CDR2 YYEEEE. The CDR3 spells CASSPDLGHEQFF. The CDR3 nucleotides are TGTGCCAGCAGCCCGGATTTGGGCCATGAGCAGTTCTTC.

This clone has at least ten counts. The CDR3 region is CASSAGDSEDGYTF. As DNA, the CDR3 is TGTGCCAGCAGCGCAGGGGACAGCGAGGACGGCTACACCTTC. The chain employs TRBV9 and TRBJ1-2, with TRBD1 matching 7 bases. Germline CDR1 SGDLS, CDR2 YYNGEE. With V trimmed by 3 bases and J by 8 bases, 10 bases remained unmatched. CDR3 length equals 14 residues.

V is TRBV28 and J is TRBJ1-1, with 9 bases lining up with TRBD1. Germline values: CDR1 MDHEN, CDR2 SYDVKM. The CDR3 has 13 residues. Trimming took 4 bases from V and 5 from J; bases not matched to a gene: 2. CDR3: CASSWTGETEAFF. For the CDR3, the DNA is TGTGCCAGCAGTTGGACAGGGGAAACTGAAGCTTTCTTT.

J is TRBJ1-2 and V is TRBV11-3; the D gene is possibly TRBD1 (5 bases). This CDR3 region has 13 residues. Trimming left V 0 bases short and J 8 bases short, with 10 bases between. The germline CDR1 and CDR2 sequences are SGHNT and YENEEA. CDR3 coding DNA: TGTGCCAGCAGCTTAGAGGCAGGGCGAGGCTACACCTTC. This encodes CASSLEAGRGYTF.

The chain couples TRBV5-6 to TRBJ1-2; 7 nucleotides line up with TRBD1. The CDR3 extends over 16 amino acids. V trimming: 2 bases; J trimming: 8 bases; junction bases outside the gene matches: 15. Germline-derived CDR1 and CDR2 are SGHDT and YYEEEE. The chain's CDR3 is CASSLGTALNYGGYTF. DNA of the CDR3: TGTGCCAGCAGCTTAGGGACAGCACTGAACTATGGCGGCTACACCTTC.

The V and J genes are TRBV7-9 and TRBJ2-7; 7 bases line up with TRBD2. The CDR3 totals 15 residues. Looked up from germline, CDR1 is SEHNR and CDR2 is FQNEAQ (reference sequence). The V gene end was trimmed by 4 bases and the J gene end by 1 base; junction bases not matched to a gene: 7. CDR3 in amino acids: CASSSGEGPSYEQYF. The CDR3 DNA reads as TGTGCCAGCAGCTCCGGGGAGGGCCCTTCCTACGAGCAGTACTTC.

This clone came up once. V gene TRBV24-1 combines with J gene TRBJ1-1, with D possibly matching TRBD1 (5 bases). This CDR3 has 13 residues. Germline loops: CDR1 KGHDR, CDR2 SFDVKD. With 6 bases removed from V and 1 base from J, the gap between germline ends came to 8 bases. CDR3 protein: CATSQGWNTEAFF. DNA for the CDR3: TGTGCCACCAGTCAGGGATGGAACACTGAAGCTTTCTTT.

This rearrangement joins TRBV28 to TRBJ2-3; a possible D gene is TRBD2 (6 bases). V lost 5 bases and J 6 bases, leaving 12 bases between the germline ends. The CDR3 sequence is 13 residues long. Germline V gene sequence: CDR1 MDHEN, CDR2 SYDVKM. CDR3 sequence: CASSPAGLDTQYF. The CDR3 bases are TGTGCCAGCAGTCCCGCGGGGCTCGATACGCAGTATTTT.

This clone showed up just once. This chain links TRBV28 with TRBJ1-5, with a possible D match to TRBD1 (5 bases). Germline V gene data show CDR1 as MDHEN and CDR2 as SYDVKM. The CDR3 loop spans 15 amino acids. V lost 6 bases and J 4 bases, leaving 16 bases between the germline ends. CDR3 amino acids: CASRDEGGGNQPQHF. The CDR3 DNA reads TGTGCCAGCAGGGACGAGGGCGGGGGAAATCAGCCCCAGCATTTT.